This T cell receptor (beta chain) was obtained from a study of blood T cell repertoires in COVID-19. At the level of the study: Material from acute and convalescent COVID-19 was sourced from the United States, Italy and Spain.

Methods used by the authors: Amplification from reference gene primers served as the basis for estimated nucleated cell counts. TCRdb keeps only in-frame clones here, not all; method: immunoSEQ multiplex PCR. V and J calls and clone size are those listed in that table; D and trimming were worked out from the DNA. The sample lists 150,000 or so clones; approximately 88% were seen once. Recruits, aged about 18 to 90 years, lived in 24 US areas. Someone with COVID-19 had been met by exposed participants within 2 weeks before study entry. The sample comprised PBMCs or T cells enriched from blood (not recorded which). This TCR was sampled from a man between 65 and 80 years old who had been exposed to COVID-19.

This chain's CDR3 is CASSMKGVGQPQHF. The CDR3 DNA reads as TGTGCCAGTAGTATGAAAGGGGTGGGTCAGCCCCAGCATTTT. The chain recombines TRBV19 with TRBJ1-5; tentatively, D is TRBD1 (5 bases). Germline-derived CDR1 and CDR2 are LNHDA and SQIVND (reference sequence). The ends were cut back, 3 bases at V and 6 bases at J, with 12 bases in the middle. This CDR3 spans 14 amino acids.